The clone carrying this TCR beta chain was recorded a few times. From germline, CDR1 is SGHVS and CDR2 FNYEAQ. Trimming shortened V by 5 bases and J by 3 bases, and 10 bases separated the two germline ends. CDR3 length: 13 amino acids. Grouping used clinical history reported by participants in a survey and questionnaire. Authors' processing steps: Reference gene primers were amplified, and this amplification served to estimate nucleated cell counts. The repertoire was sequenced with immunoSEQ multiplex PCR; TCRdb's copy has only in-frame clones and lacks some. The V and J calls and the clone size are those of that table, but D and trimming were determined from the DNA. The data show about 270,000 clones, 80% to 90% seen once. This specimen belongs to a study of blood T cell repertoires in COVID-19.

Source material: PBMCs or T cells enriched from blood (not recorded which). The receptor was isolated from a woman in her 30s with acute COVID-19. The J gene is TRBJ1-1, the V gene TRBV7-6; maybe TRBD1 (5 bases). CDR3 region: CASSPQGDTEAFF. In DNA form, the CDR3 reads TGTGCCAGCAGCCCGCAGGGTGACACTGAAGCTTTCTTT.